A selection of T cell receptor beta chains follows, all from one sample in a study of shared clonotypes between healthy human individuals. Produced via immunoSEQ multiplex PCR; TCRdb's table is partial and in-frame only. The sample lists 1,400,000 or so clones, about 98.5% occurring once. Sequenced sample: naive CD4+ T cells sorted from blood. The source of these receptors is a man aged 30-40 years in good health. CDR3s include the opening cysteine and the closing phenylalanine or tryptophan. The D gene is left open where the match is weak. For some rows the clone size is stated as once, few or many, or as a class when expanded; others skip it.

cdr3_length d_call j_call v_call clone_size cdr3_aa cdr3_nt
17 - TRBJ2-2 TRBV7-9 - CASSLQRPGVNTGELFF TGTGCCAGCAGCTTACAACGCCCAGGGGTGAACACCGGGGAGCTGTTTTTT
12 - TRBJ2-2 TRBV7-9 - CVTDRNTGELFF TGTGTAACCGACAGGAACACCGGGGAGCTGTTTTTT
15 - TRBJ2-1 TRBV5-6 - CASSRDSGTYNEQFF TGTGCCAGCAGCCGGGACTCCGGAACCTACAATGAGCAGTTCTTC
14 - TRBJ2-1 TRBV10-3 - CAISLSDRDNEQFF TGTGCCATCAGTCTGTCGGACAGAGACAATGAGCAGTTCTTC
16 TRBD2 TRBJ2-2 TRBV5-1 - CASSPRLAGQVGELFF TGCGCCAGCAGCCCAAGACTAGCGGGTCAGGTCGGGGAGCTGTTTTTT
16 - TRBJ1-1 TRBV5-1 - CASSLGTASRDTEAFF TGCGCCAGCAGCCTCGGGACGGCTTCGAGGGACACTGAAGCTTTCTTT
15 TRBD2 TRBJ2-1 TRBV9 - CASSVGASGRAPQFF TGTGCCAGCAGCGTAGGAGCTAGCGGGAGGGCCCCCCAGTTCTTC
15 - TRBJ2-2 TRBV10-1 - CASSGVEMNTGELFF TGCGCCAGCAGTGGAGTGGAAATGAACACCGGGGAGCTGTTTTTT
14 - TRBJ2-7 TRBV7-6 - CASSFQGDVIEQYF TGTGCCAGCAGCTTCCAAGGGGATGTGATCGAGCAGTACTTC
15 TRBD2 TRBJ2-1 TRBV7-2 - CASSVAGVSYNEQFF TGTGCCAGCAGTGTTGCGGGAGTCTCCTACAATGAGCAGTTCTTC
18 - TRBJ1-2 TRBV27 - CASSSTGVSASRPYGYTF TGTGCCAGCAGTTCCACTGGGGTCTCGGCCAGTAGGCCATATGGCTACACCTTC
15 - TRBJ1-4 TRBV9 - CASSVRPGFNEKLFF TGTGCCAGCAGCGTAAGGCCAGGGTTCAATGAAAAACTGTTTTTT
15 TRBD2 TRBJ2-7 TRBV15 - CATSRGGTSFYEQYF TGTGCCACCAGCAGAGGAGGGACTAGCTTCTACGAGCAGTACTTC
14 - TRBJ2-5 TRBV25-1 - CASSEFRASETQYF TGTGCCAGCAGTGAATTTCGGGCCTCGGAGACCCAGTACTTC
15 TRBD1 TRBJ2-5 TRBV11-2 - CASSLGQGAQETQYF TGTGCCAGCAGCTTAGGTCAGGGGGCCCAAGAGACCCAGTACTTC
15 TRBD2 TRBJ2-1 TRBV11-2 - CASSLATSGRGEQFF TGTGCCAGCAGCTTAGCGACTAGCGGGAGAGGGGAGCAGTTCTTC
13 - TRBJ2-3 TRBV19 - CASSISAPDTQYF TGTGCCAGTAGTATCTCAGCCCCAGATACGCAGTATTTT
17 - TRBJ2-1 TRBV7-9 - CASSYYLALSSYNEQFF TGTGCCAGCAGCTATTATTTAGCGCTCAGCTCCTACAATGAGCAGTTCTTC
14 - TRBJ2-5 TRBV6-6 - CASSKTNYQETQYF TGTGCCAGCAGCAAAACAAACTATCAAGAGACCCAGTACTTC
13 - TRBJ2-4 TRBV7-3 once CASSKTAKNIQYF TGTGCCAGCAGCAAGACAGCCAAAAACATTCAGTACTTC
19 - TRBJ2-7 TRBV9 - CASSVAFSPAPISGYEQYF TGTGCCAGCAGCGTAGCTTTCTCTCCGGCTCCAATCTCCGGCTACGAGCAGTACTTC
13 - TRBJ1-5 TRBV6-5 - CASRDSGGQPQHF TGTGCCAGCAGGGACAGTGGTGGCCAGCCCCAGCATTTT
14 TRBD1 TRBJ1-4 TRBV5-1 - CASSPGGTNEKLFF TGCGCCAGCAGCCCAGGGGGCACTAATGAAAAACTGTTTTTT
14 - TRBJ1-5 TRBV2 - CASSDSLRFQPQHF TGTGCCAGCAGTGATAGTCTGCGGTTTCAGCCCCAGCATTTT
15 TRBD1 TRBJ2-5 TRBV5-1 - CATRRRDRAQETQYF TGCGCCACCCGTAGGCGGGACAGGGCTCAAGAGACCCAGTACTTC
15 - TRBJ1-2 TRBV18 - CASSPSGDLGYGYTF TGTGCCAGCTCACCATCCGGGGACCTTGGGTATGGCTACACCTTC
17 TRBD2 TRBJ2-3 TRBV2 - CASSELGLAGSTDTQYF TGTGCCAGCAGTGAATTAGGACTAGCGGGGAGCACAGATACGCAGTATTTT
16 - TRBJ1-2 TRBV10-3 - CAISEHYRDGAYGYTF TGTGCCATCAGTGAACATTACAGGGATGGGGCCTATGGCTACACCTTC
15 TRBD2 TRBJ2-3 TRBV19 - CASSKIAGGPDTQYF TGTGCCAGTAGTAAAATAGCGGGAGGGCCCGATACGCAGTATTTT
13 - TRBJ1-2 TRBV6-5 - CASSLDGSYGYTF TGTGCCAGCAGTCTGGACGGGAGCTATGGCTACACCTTC
13 - TRBJ2-7 TRBV6-6 - CASSYRADYEQYF TGTGCCAGCAGTTACCGGGCTGACTACGAGCAGTACTTC
15 - TRBJ1-1 TRBV28 once CASSLLGGSYTEAFF TGTGCCAGCAGTTTATTGGGGGGGAGTTACACTGAAGCTTTCTTT
13 - TRBJ2-5 TRBV5-1 - CASSLWGRETQYF TGCGCCAGCAGCTTGTGGGGTCGGGAGACCCAGTACTTC
15 - TRBJ2-5 TRBV5-1 - CASSLVPGEQETQYF TGCGCCAGCAGCTTGGTCCCGGGGGAACAAGAGACCCAGTACTTC
14 - TRBJ2-1 TRBV29-1 - CSVAGGGNYNEQFF TGCAGCGTTGCTGGCGGCGGGAACTACAATGAGCAGTTCTTC
14 - TRBJ2-1 TRBV14 - CASSQRGGGNEQFF TGTGCCAGCAGCCAAAGAGGGGGAGGCAATGAGCAGTTCTTC
16 - TRBJ1-5 TRBV27 once CASRRDPPGRSGPQHF TGTGCCAGCAGAAGGGACCCACCCGGCCGGTCGGGGCCCCAGCATTTT
16 TRBD1 TRBJ2-5 TRBV28 - CASSFYQGAKRQTQYF TGTGCCAGCAGTTTCTACCAGGGGGCGAAAAGACAGACCCAGTACTTC
14 TRBD1 TRBJ2-2 TRBV2 - CASSGQGGTGELFF TGTGCCAGCAGTGGACAGGGGGGAACCGGGGAGCTGTTTTTT
15 TRBD2 TRBJ2-5 TRBV7-6 - CASKKNSGSQETQYF TGTGCCAGCAAGAAGAATAGCGGGTCCCAAGAGACCCAGTACTTC
14 - TRBJ1-5 TRBV18 once CASSTGSGDQPQHF TGTGCCAGCTCGACAGGCTCCGGGGATCAGCCCCAGCATTTT
16 - TRBJ2-3 TRBV7-9 - CASSFQAGAHTDTQYF TGTGCCAGCAGCTTTCAGGCAGGGGCTCACACAGATACGCAGTATTTT
15 - TRBJ2-2 TRBV10-2 - CASSEGRVYFGELFF TGCGCCAGCAGTGAGGGCAGGGTATATTTCGGGGAGCTGTTTTTT
16 TRBD1 TRBJ2-7 TRBV7-9 - CASSFGTAKSLYEQYF TGTGCCAGCAGCTTTGGGACAGCCAAGTCCCTCTACGAGCAGTACTTC
12 - TRBJ2-3 TRBV27 - CASSDLQDTQYF TGTGCCAGCAGTGACCTTCAAGATACGCAGTATTTT
14 TRBD1 TRBJ2-7 TRBV27 - CASSSGQGAYEQYF TGTGCCAGCAGTTCGGGACAGGGGGCCTACGAGCAGTACTTC
14 - TRBJ2-7 TRBV25-1 - CASSETGLRDEQYF TGTGCCAGCAGTGAAACAGGGCTAAGGGACGAGCAGTACTTC
14 - TRBJ2-2 TRBV4-1 - CASSRRVDTGELFF TGCGCCAGCAGCCGGCGGGTTGACACCGGGGAGCTGTTTTTT